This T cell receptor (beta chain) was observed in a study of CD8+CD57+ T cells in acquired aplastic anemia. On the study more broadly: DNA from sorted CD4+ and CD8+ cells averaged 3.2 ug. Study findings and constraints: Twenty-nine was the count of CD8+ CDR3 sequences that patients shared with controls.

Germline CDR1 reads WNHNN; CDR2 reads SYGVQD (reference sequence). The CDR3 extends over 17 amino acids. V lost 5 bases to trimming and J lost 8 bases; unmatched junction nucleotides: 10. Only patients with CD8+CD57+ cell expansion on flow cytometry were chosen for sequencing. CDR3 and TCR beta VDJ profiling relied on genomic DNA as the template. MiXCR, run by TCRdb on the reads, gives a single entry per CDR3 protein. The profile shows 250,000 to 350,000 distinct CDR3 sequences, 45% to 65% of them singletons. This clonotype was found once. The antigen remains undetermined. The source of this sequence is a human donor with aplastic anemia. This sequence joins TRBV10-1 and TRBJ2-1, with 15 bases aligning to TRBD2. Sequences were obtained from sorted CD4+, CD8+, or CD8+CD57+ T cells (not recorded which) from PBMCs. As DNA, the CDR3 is TGCGCCAGCAGTCGCCGCGGGACTAGCGGGAGGTTGGATGAGCAGTTCTTC. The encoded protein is CASSRRGTSGRLDEQFF.